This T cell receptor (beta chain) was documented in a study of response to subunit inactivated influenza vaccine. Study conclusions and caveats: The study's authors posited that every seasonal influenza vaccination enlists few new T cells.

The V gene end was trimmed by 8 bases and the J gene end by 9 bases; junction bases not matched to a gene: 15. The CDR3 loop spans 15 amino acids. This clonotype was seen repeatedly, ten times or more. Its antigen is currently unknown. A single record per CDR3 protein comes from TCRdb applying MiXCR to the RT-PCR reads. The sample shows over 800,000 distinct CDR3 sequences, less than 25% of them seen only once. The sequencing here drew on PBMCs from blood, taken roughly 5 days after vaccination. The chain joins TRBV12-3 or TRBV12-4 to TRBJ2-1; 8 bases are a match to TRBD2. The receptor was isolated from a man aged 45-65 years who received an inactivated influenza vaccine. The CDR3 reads CASGSRGGHYAEQFF. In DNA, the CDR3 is TGTGCCAGCGGGTCCCGGGGGGGCCATTACGCTGAGCAGTTCTTC.